What follows are 18 T cell receptor beta chains derived from one specimen sequenced in a study of blood T cells in healthy people across ages. Primers used in a second PCR of about 7 to 12 cycles were a sample-barcoded 5' primer and a J-beta primer mix. TCRdb re-derived calls from the 5' RACE reads in MiXCR, one entry per CDR3 protein. The table includes around 1,100,000 distinct CDR3 sequences, less than 45% detected once. What was sequenced was blood. The receptors come from a man aged 18 to 30 in good health.

The CDR3 spells CASSYSPGNTEAFF. CDR3 DNA: TGTGCCAGCAGTTACTCGCCAGGGAACACTGAAGCTTTCTTT. The chain joins TRBV6-5 to TRBJ1-1; unclear D gene. The CDR3 is 14 residues long. Trimming removed 0 bases at V and 1 base at J, with 6 bases between. The germline V gene has CDR1 MNHEY and CDR2 SVGAGI.

The sample holds a few counts of this clonotype. V gene TRBV3-1 combines with J gene TRBJ2-1, with D unresolved. The J call may be in error: the DNA end matches TRBJ2-7 better. Germline lookup yields CDR1 LGHDT and CDR2 YNNKEL (reference sequence). The CDR3 totals 17 residues. The DNA for the CDR3 is TGTGCCAGCAGCCAAGATCCCCAGTTTGGTTCCTACAATGAGCAGTACTTC. Translation: CASSQDPQFGSYNEQYF.

The rearrangement uses TRBV5-6 and TRBJ2-4, with D possibly being TRBD1 or TRBD2 (5 bases each). The V end lost 5 bases, the J end lost 0 bases, and 15 bases lay between the germline ends. The germline CDR1 and CDR2 sequences are SGHDT and YYEEEE. The CDR3 is made up of 16 amino acids. The CDR3 loop is CASSEGQVIAKNIQYF. The CDR3, as DNA: TGTGCCAGCAGTGAGGGGCAGGTGATAGCCAAAAACATTCAGTACTTC.

This chain joins TRBV12-3 or TRBV12-4 and TRBJ1-2, with TRBD1 identical over 7 bases. This CDR3 has 15 amino acids. V shed 6 bases, J shed 1 base, and the junction held 8 bases outside the gene matches. Here the CDR3 reads CASSPGTAHNYGYTF. CDR3 nucleotide sequence: TGTGCCAGCAGCCCCGGGACAGCCCATAACTATGGCTACACCTTC.

J is TRBJ1-1 and V is TRBV7-2; D uncertain. CDR1 and CDR2 from the germline V gene are SGHTA and FQGNSA. There are 13 residues in the CDR3. V lost 5 bases to trimming and J lost 5 bases, with 12 bases between them. CDR3: CASSQLGETEAFF. The DNA of the CDR3 is TGTGCCAGCAGCCAACTGGGCGAGACTGAAGCTTTCTTT.

The chain has TRBV7-9 and TRBJ1-1; maybe TRBD1 (6 bases). This CDR3 comprises 15 residues. V gave up 4 bases and J gave up 3 bases, with 15 bases separating them. Germline CDR1 and CDR2: SEHNR and FQNEAQ (reference sequence). The CDR3 nucleotides read TGTGCCAGCAGCTCCTCAGCAGGGGCCCACACTGAAGCTTTCTTT. This gives the protein CASSSSAGAHTEAFF.

The rearrangement uses TRBV9 and TRBJ1-2; the D gene is possibly TRBD1 (6 bases). Germline-derived CDR1 and CDR2 are SGDLS and YYNGEE. This CDR3 contains 15 residues. Trimming stripped 6 bases from V and 4 bases from J, with 19 bases between. CDR3 residues: CASTAGDTELYGYTF. The CDR3, as DNA: TGTGCCAGCACAGCGGGGGACACCGAACTCTATGGCTACACCTTC.

The chain uses TRBV18 and TRBJ1-1; no reliable D call. This CDR3 has 13 amino acids. V was pared by 1 base and J by 8 bases, with 11 bases between. CDR1 KGHSH and CDR2 LQKENI come from the germline V gene. CDR3 loop: CASSPQVWAEAFF. The CDR3 DNA is TGTGCCAGCTCACCACAGGTCTGGGCAGAAGCTTTCTTT.

This clonotype was counted only a few times. The chain carries TRBV4-3 and TRBJ2-5, with 7 bases that match TRBD2. The J segment lost 11 bases and the V segment lost 2 bases, leaving 14 bases of the junction unmatched. Germline values: CDR1 LGHNA, CDR2 YSLEER. The CDR3 consists of 15 residues. This CDR3 reads CASSQRLADYNEQYF. The CDR3 bases are TGCGCCAGCAGCCAACGACTAGCAGACTACAATGAGCAGTACTTC.

The genes are TRBV7-9 and TRBJ2-3, with 9 nucleotides matching TRBD2. The V gene's germline CDR1 is SEHNR and CDR2 FQNEAQ (reference sequence). After removal of 6 bases from V and 0 bases from J, the junction contained 1 base not matched to a gene. This CDR3 comprises 14 residues. The DNA for the CDR3 is TGTGCCAGCAGGAGCGGGGGGAGCACAGATACGCAGTATTTT. It is translated as CASRSGGSTDTQYF.

The chain carries TRBV24-1 and TRBJ2-5, with 10 positions matching TRBD1. The V segment lost 4 bases and the J segment 11 bases; nucleotides outside the gene matches: 15. This CDR3 has 16 amino acids. Germline CDR1 KGHDR, CDR2 SFDVKD. The DNA for the CDR3 is TGTGCCACCAGTGACACCGGGACAGGGGCCAACAATAAGCAGTACTTC. Translated: CATSDTGTGANNKQYF.

This clonotype was detected a few times. This chain's CDR3 is CASSLNDLGGRYNEQYF. The CDR3, as DNA: TGTGCCAGCAGCTTAAACGATCTCGGGGGAAGATACAATGAGCAGTACTTC. The chain is built from TRBV7-3 and TRBJ2-5, with a tentative D call TRBD2 (6 bases). This CDR3 is 17 amino acids long. CDR1 and CDR2 (germline): SGHTA, FQGTGA. V lost 1 base and J 11 bases, leaving 26 bases between the germline ends.

The gene calls are TRBV7-6 and TRBJ2-5; 9 bases map to TRBD2. After removal of 4 bases from V and 7 bases from J, the junction contained 19 bases not matched to a gene. The CDR3 contains 18 residues. CDR1 is SGHVS, CDR2 FNYEAQ, per germline. CDR3 region: CASSSVAGASNVYRTQYF. CDR3 coding DNA: TGTGCCAGCAGCTCCGTAGCGGGGGCATCGAATGTTTATCGGACCCAGTACTTC.

The CDR3 coding sequence is TGTGCCAGCAGCCAATTTGGACTAGCGGGGGGGCCCGGTACGCAGTATTTT. It translates to CASSQFGLAGGPGTQYF. The V and J genes are TRBV14 and TRBJ2-3; 15 positions match TRBD2. Germline V CDR1 and CDR2: SGHDN, FVKESK. The CDR3 totals 17 residues. V gave up 2 bases and J gave up 8 bases; unmatched junction bases: 8. The full variable domain, rest sourced from reference TRBV14 and TRBJ2-3, is EAGVTQFPSHSVIEKGQTVTLRCDPISGHDNLYWYRRVMGKEIKFLLHFVKESKQDESGMPNNRFLAERTGGTYSTLKVQPAELEDSGVYFCASSQFGLAGGPGTQYFGPGTRLTVL.

In the case of this clonotype: Mismatch with germline at one junction end may stem from a read error. The chain carries TRBV20-1 and TRBJ2-4; possible D gene TRBD2, 5 bases. This CDR3 spans 14 amino acids. Germline V gene lookup returns CDR1 DFQATT and CDR2 SNEGSKA (reference sequence). In DNA form, the CDR3 reads TGCAGTGCTAGAGTCCCGGGATCAGCCTACGGGCAGTACTTT. It specifies CSARVPGSAYGQYF.

This clonotype was seen repeatedly, ten times or more. As DNA, the CDR3 is TGTGCCAGCAGCTTAGCTTCGAGTGGGGTTGAAGCTTTCTTT. This codes for CASSLASSGVEAFF. The V call is TRBV7-9, the J call TRBJ1-1; no clear D. Germline V gives CDR1 SEHNR, CDR2 FQNEAQ (reference sequence). The germline V and J ends were trimmed by 0 bases and 7 bases, with 12 bases remaining between them. This CDR3 is 14 amino acids long.

This clonotype has a single count. V usage is TRBV7-2 and J usage is TRBJ2-1; no reliable D call. Per germline, CDR1 SGHTA and CDR2 FQGNSA. Trimming took 7 bases from V and 7 from J, leaving 17 bases between them. CDR3 length: 14 residues. The CDR3 bases are TGTGCCAGCAACAGCTTCCAAATTCGGAATGAGCAGTTCTTC. Its translation is CASNSFQIRNEQFF.

The CDR3 DNA follows: TGTGCCAGCAAGTCGGACAGGACGAACACTGAAGCTTTCTTT. It encodes CASKSDRTNTEAFF. The rearrangement joins TRBV7-8 to TRBJ1-1; 7 bases agree with TRBD1. The CDR3 spans 14 residues. The germline V gene encodes CDR1 SGHVS and CDR2 FQNEAQ. V shed 7 bases and J 1 base; nucleotides not matched to a gene: 6.